This T cell receptor beta chain was sequenced in a study of T cell responses to AZD1222 COVID-19 vaccine. General study points: Most donors were white British and more were female, and clonal diversity was possibly underestimated. Spike-specific TCR breadth and depth rose after two AZD1222 doses.

Germline CDR1 is LNHDA and CDR2 is SQIVND (reference sequence). The CDR3 extends over 14 amino acids. Losses at the gene ends were 9 bases for V and 5 bases for J; bases not matched to a gene: 8. Measured with immunoSEQ multiplex PCR; TCRdb has only the in-frame clones, and not every one. The sample gives over 120,000 clones, roughly 85% of which show up once; under 9.5% is in the top ten. This clone showed up just once. Its specificity is unknown. Here the sequenced sample was peripheral blood, taken on day 0 of AZD1222 vaccination. The clonotype originates from an adult in good health. The V gene is TRBV19, the J gene TRBJ2-7; 12 bases line up with TRBD2. The CDR3, as DNA: TGTGCCAGCGGGACTAGCGGGCCCAGGGACGAGCAGTACTTC. Its translation: CASGTSGPRDEQYF.